These 7 T cell receptor beta chains share one sample of origin, sequenced in a study of cytomegalovirus exposure and HLA in healthy donors. This PCR relied on a set of 60 Vbeta primers and 13 Jbeta primers. Repertoires were generated with immunoSEQ multiplex PCR, while TCRdb's copy carries only in-frame clones and drops some. The sample lists about 120,000 clones, 60% to 70% occurring once. Source material: PBMCs. The origin of the receptors is a woman aged 35 to 49 in good health and CMV-seropositive.

There are a few counts of this clone. The chain carries TRBV7-6 and TRBJ2-1; 9 bases are a match to TRBD1. Germline V gives CDR1 SGHVS, CDR2 FNYEAQ. This CDR3 comprises 16 residues. J gave up 6 bases and V 2 bases, and 8 bases lay outside the gene matches. CDR3 coding DNA: TGTGCCAGCAGCTTACGTGGGACAGGGTCTTCCAATGAGCAGTTCTTC. It translates to CASSLRGTGSSNEQFF. Drawing the rest from reference TRBV7-6 and TRBJ2-1, the complete variable domain is GAGVSQSPRYKVTKRGQDVALRCDPISGHVSLYWYRQALGQGPEFLTYFNYEAQQDKSGLPNDRFSAERPEGSISTLTIQRTEQRDSAMYRCASSLRGTGSSNEQFFGPGTRLTVL.

The chain employs TRBV9 and TRBJ2-2; no reliable D call. The CDR3 sequence is 14 residues long. Germline V gene sequence: CDR1 SGDLS, CDR2 YYNGEE. Between the trimmed V and J ends, which lost 3 bases and 5 bases, there was a span of 11 bases. CDR3 nucleotide sequence: TGTGCCAGCAGCGCCCTCACTATTACCGGGGAGCTGTTTTTT. Protein sequence: CASSALTITGELFF. The full variable domain, with the rest looked up from reference TRBV9 and TRBJ2-2, is DSGVTQTPKHLITATGQRVTLRCSPRSGDLSVYWYQQSLDQGLQFLIQYYNGEERAKGNILERFSAQQFPDLHSELNLSSLELGDSALYFCASSALTITGELFFGEGSRLTVL.

The chain recombines TRBV5-4 with TRBJ2-7, with D perhaps TRBD2 (6 bases). This CDR3 is 15 amino acids long. The V end lost 2 bases, the J end lost 4 bases, and 16 bases lay between the germline ends. CDR1 SGHNT and CDR2 YYREEE come from the germline V gene (reference sequence). CDR3 in amino acids: CASSFSDGRPYEQYF. The DNA of the CDR3 is TGTGCCAGCAGCTTTTCTGACGGGAGACCATACGAGCAGTACTTC.

The rearrangement links TRBV19 to TRBJ1-1; 9 bases fit TRBD1. CDR1 is LNHDA and CDR2 is SQIVND in the germline V gene (reference sequence). This CDR3 has 14 amino acids. J lost 4 bases, V lost 8 bases, and 8 bases had no gene match. The CDR3, as DNA: TGTGCCAGTGTCACACAGGGGGCGAGCACTGAAGCTTTCTTT. This sequence encodes CASVTQGASTEAFF. Filled out from reference TRBV19 and TRBJ1-1, the complete variable domain reads DGGITQSPKYLFRKEGQNVTLSCEQNLNHDAMYWYRQDPGQGLRLIYYSQIVNDFQKGDIAEGYSVSREKKESFPLTVTSAQKNPTAFYLCASVTQGASTEAFFGQGTRLTVV.

This clone was recorded a few times. CDR3 residues: CASSHSQIRGPYEQYF. The CDR3 nucleotides read TGCGCCAGCAGCCATAGCCAAATCCGGGGTCCCTACGAGCAGTACTTC. The chain uses TRBV4-1 and TRBJ2-7, with D maybe TRBD2 (5 bases). V was trimmed by 3 bases and J by 2 bases, leaving 17 bases between them. CDR1 and CDR2 from the germline V gene are MGHRA and YSYEKL. The CDR3 length is 16 residues.

With respect to this clone: Other DNA sequences in this specimen translate into the identical CDR3. The chain uses TRBV27 and TRBJ2-7, with D maybe TRBD1 (6 bases). Germline CDR1 reads MNHEY; CDR2 reads SMNVEV (reference sequence). V shed 3 bases and J shed 1 base, with 7 bases lying between them. The CDR3 contains 13 residues. DNA for the CDR3: TGTGCCAGCAGTTTTACAGGGTCCTACGAGCAGTACTTC. Translated: CASSFTGSYEQYF.

The chain joins TRBV19 to TRBJ2-1; D may be TRBD2 (5 bases). Germline V lookup: CDR1 LNHDA, CDR2 SQIVND (reference sequence). V lost 6 bases, J lost 1 base, and 13 bases lay in between. The CDR3 extends over 15 amino acids. The CDR3 nucleotides read TGTGCCAGTAGCCTTCGGACTCCGTCCTACAATGAGCAGTTCTTC. Residues: CASSLRTPSYNEQFF.